This T cell receptor (beta chain) emerged from a study of blood T cell repertoires in COVID-19. Study background: PBMCs, B-cell-depleted T cells, or T cells provided the cDNA or gDNA that made up the material.

Measured with immunoSEQ multiplex PCR; TCRdb has only the in-frame clones, and not every one. The sample holds around 77,000 clones, around 83% seen once. Details on this clone: The sample contains more than one DNA sequence encoding this CDR3.

Sequencing was carried out using peripheral blood. The sequence was collected from an elderly man with acute or convalescent COVID-19.

For the CDR3, the DNA is TGTGCCAGTAGAGGGACTAGCTACAATGAGCAGTTCTTC. Its translation: CASRGTSYNEQFF. This chain connects TRBV19 to TRBJ2-1; 8 bases are a match to TRBD2. Per germline, CDR1 LNHDA and CDR2 SQIVND (reference sequence). CDR3 length equals 13 residues. V lost 6 bases, J lost 3 bases, and 1 base stayed unmatched.